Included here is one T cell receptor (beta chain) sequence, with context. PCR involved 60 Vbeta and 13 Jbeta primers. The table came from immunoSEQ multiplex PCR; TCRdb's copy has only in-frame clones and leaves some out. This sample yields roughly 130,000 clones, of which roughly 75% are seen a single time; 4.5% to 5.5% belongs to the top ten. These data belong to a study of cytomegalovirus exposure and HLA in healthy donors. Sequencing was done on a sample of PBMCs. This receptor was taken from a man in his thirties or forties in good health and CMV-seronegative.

The DNA of the CDR3 is TGTGCTAGTGGTTTGGTAGACGGGGGGCGCGGTAACTATGGCTACACCTTC. Translated, it gives CASGLVDGGRGNYGYTF. The rearrangement uses TRBV12-5 and TRBJ1-2; D possibly corresponds to TRBD1 (6 bases). The CDR3 is 17 residues long. The germline V and J ends were trimmed by 0 bases and 1 base, with 15 bases remaining between them. Germline V lookup: CDR1 LGHNT, CDR2 FRNRAP. Complete variable domain (other parts from reference TRBV12-5 and TRBJ1-2): DARVTQTPRHKVTEMGQEVTMRCQPILGHNTVFWYRQTMMQGLELLAYFRNRAPLDDSGMPKDRFSAEMPDATLATLKIQPSEPRDSAVYFCASGLVDGGRGNYGYTFGSGTRLTVV.